This is a list of T cell receptor beta chains from one sample in a study of T cell clusters in autoimmune cytopenias. TCRdb re-called the multiplex PCR reads, yielding one record per CDR3 amino acid sequence without DNA. This repertoire includes around 4,000 distinct CDR3 sequences. Sequenced sample: peripheral blood. The origin of the receptors is a human donor with an autoimmune cytopenia or autoimmune hepatitis (not recorded which). The CDR3 runs from the conserved cysteine through the conserved F or W. A clone size is listed for some rows: how often the clone was seen (once, few, many), or a class if it is expanded.

TRBV19	-	TRBJ2-1	CASNTRTGDGQFF
TRBV5-6	medium-sized	TRBJ2-5	CASSSPGVETQYF
TRBV29-1	-	TRBJ1-1	CSAWTGWTEAFF
TRBV19	-	TRBJ2-1	CASVGSNEQFF
TRBV6-4	-	TRBJ2-7	CAIRKTGGVYEQYF
TRBV30	-	TRBJ2-2	CAWGKGAGGELFF
TRBV30	medium-sized	TRBJ1-2	CAWAGTGNYGYTF
TRBV6-1	-	TRBJ1-5	CASRFGQASNQPQHF
TRBV11-1	medium-sized	TRBJ2-7	CASSSTGQGRDEQYF
TRBV19	medium-sized	TRBJ1-1	CASWTSPYETFF
TRBV5-5	-	TRBJ2-2	CASSLYSTGNTGELFF
TRBV5-4	-	TRBJ1-2	CASSRGVDRGRDYGYTF
TRBV27	medium-sized	TRBJ2-7	CASSSFHRTGSYEQYF
TRBV5-4	-	TRBJ2-3	CASSLRSPTDTQYF
TRBV29-1	-	TRBJ2-7	CSVVGPEGDEQYF
TRBV5-4	-	TRBJ1-4	CASSLGGTANEKLFF
TRBV5-4	-	TRBJ1-4	CASSLLSGRDEKLFF
TRBV6-5	-	TRBJ2-7	CASSYSRDRGLGGEQYF
TRBV19	-	TRBJ1-3	CATRSEGALGNTIYF
TRBV27	-	TRBJ2-3	CASSPGLAGGVMRTQYF
TRBV7-2	-	TRBJ1-1	CASSAQGGSNTEAFF
TRBV5-4	-	TRBJ2-7	CASSVGQGGTEQYF
TRBV19	-	TRBJ2-7	CASKASGSGYEQYF
TRBV20-1	-	TRBJ2-1	CSARVSPSYNEQFF
TRBV6-5	-	TRBJ2-6	CASRPRTGRHGANVLTF
TRBV27	-	TRBJ2-7	CASSSLRDRSSYEQYF
TRBV5-1	-	TRBJ2-7	CASSLAEQGEQYF
TRBV30	-	TRBJ2-7	CAWSPAGHEQYF
TRBV5-6	-	TRBJ2-1	CASSPDSGGSYNEQFF
TRBV24-1	-	TRBJ1-2	CATSEHHGQGLNGYTF
TRBV6-5	-	TRBJ1-2	CASSYGTGTYGYTF
TRBV29-1	-	TRBJ1-1	CSGTGRMNTEAFF
TRBV30	-	TRBJ2-7	CAWSPGQGISYEQYF
TRBV19	-	TRBJ2-1	CASSIGRTSLYNEQFF
TRBV19	medium-sized	TRBJ1-1	CASSMQRVAGPEAFF
TRBV30	-	TRBJ2-3	CAWRWDRHTDTQYF
TRBV12-3/TRBV12-4	-	TRBJ2-1	CASSYGEGNEQFF
TRBV6-5	-	TRBJ1-2	CASSDGTGWDYGYTF
TRBV20-1	-	TRBJ1-2	CSAYSNSGYTF
TRBV24-1	medium-sized	TRBJ2-2	CATSDFGQGNTGELFF
TRBV19	-	TRBJ2-7	CASAPLATYEQYF
TRBV30	-	TRBJ2-7	CAWSGGYSYEQYF
TRBV29-1	-	TRBJ2-6	CSVEDWGSSGANVLTF
TRBV6-6	-	TRBJ1-6	CATETGSNSPLHF
TRBV29-1	-	TRBJ2-3	CSVEDRSTDTQYF
TRBV19	-	TRBJ2-1	CASRSQSSYNEQFF
TRBV19	-	TRBJ2-3	CASRRPGQGADTQYF
TRBV27	medium-sized	TRBJ2-5	CASSLRQGGKTQYF